Below, 2 T cell receptor beta chains from the same sample are listed, as sequenced in a study of blood T cell repertoires in COVID-19. Clones were sequenced by immunoSEQ multiplex PCR, and TCRdb holds only the in-frame ones, with some missing. The table has about 69,000 clones, under 85% seen once; the top ten hold 10% to 15%. Sequenced input: peripheral blood. Receptors originate from a man aged 50 to 59 with COVID-19, enrolled during active disease.

The rearrangement links TRBV18 to TRBJ2-1; TRBD2 aligns across 7 bases. CDR1 and CDR2 from the germline V gene are KGHSH and LQKENI. V trimming: 4 bases; J trimming: 4 bases; junction bases outside the gene matches: 7. This CDR3 comprises 15 residues. CDR3 amino acids: CASSLSQRGYNEQFF. For the CDR3, the DNA is TGTGCCAGCTCACTCTCCCAGCGGGGATACAATGAGCAGTTCTTC. The whole variable domain, remainder taken from reference TRBV18 and TRBJ2-1, is NAGVMQNPRHLVRRRGQEARLRCSPMKGHSHVYWYRQLPEEGLKFMVYLQKENIIDESGMPKERFSAEFPKEGPSILRIQQVVRGDSAAYFCASSLSQRGYNEQFFGPGTRLTVL.

The CDR3 spells CASSDYTAGGPNEQFF. CDR3 sequence (DNA): TGTGCCAGCAGTGACTATACAGCGGGGGGGCCCAATGAGCAGTTCTTC. The chain joins TRBV6-4 to TRBJ2-1, with TRBD2 matching 10 bases. V lost 1 base, J lost 6 bases, and 6 bases stayed unmatched. Germline V CDR1 and CDR2: MRHNA, SNTAGT. The CDR3 length is 16 residues.